The next 6 T cell receptor beta chains were all read from a single sample in a study of T cell repertoires in cytomegalovirus infection. One entry per CDR3 protein results from TCRdb running MiXCR on the reads. The repertoire consists of about 250,000 distinct CDR3 sequences, with over 9% occurring once and the leading ten covering 1.5% to 2%. Sequenced: PBMCs. Every receptor here comes from a human donor in good health (CMV status not recorded). Some clones in this sample may be carry-over from other donors' samples.

This chain joins TRBV27 and TRBJ2-2; the D call may be TRBD1 or TRBD2 (5 bases each). This CDR3 is 15 amino acids long. Trimming shortened V by 0 bases and J by 4 bases, and 9 bases separated the two germline ends. Germline values: CDR1 MNHEY, CDR2 SMNVEV (reference sequence). The CDR3 coding sequence is TGTGCCAGCAGTTTATCCTGGGACGGCACCGGGGAGCTGTTTTTT. Its protein is CASSLSWDGTGELFF.

This sequence joins TRBV29-1 and TRBJ2-7, with 13 bases fitting TRBD2. Per the germline V gene, CDR1 is SQVTM and CDR2 is ANQGSEA. The CDR3 runs 17 residues. V lost 4 bases to trimming and J lost 2 bases; unmatched junction nucleotides: 11. CDR3: CSVGGLAGDPETYEQYF. The CDR3, as DNA: TGCAGCGTTGGTGGACTAGCGGGGGACCCTGAGACCTACGAGCAGTACTTC.

The chain combines TRBV6-2 or TRBV6-3 with TRBJ2-7, with TRBD2 matching 9 bases. Germline V gene sequence: CDR1 MNHEY, CDR2 SVGEGT. CDR3 length: 16 residues. With V trimmed by 0 bases and J by 0 bases, 3 bases remained unmatched. CDR3: CASSYSSGGSSYEQYF. The CDR3 DNA follows: TGTGCCAGCAGTTACTCGAGCGGGGGGAGCTCCTACGAGCAGTACTTC.

The chain is built from TRBV20-1 and TRBJ1-2; 8 bases match TRBD1. This CDR3 spans 13 amino acids. Germline CDR1 is DFQATT and CDR2 is SNEGSKA (reference sequence). The trim removed 2 bases at V and 6 bases at J, leaving 5 bases unmatched. Here the CDR3 DNA reads TGCAGTGCTAGACAGGGGGCGGTGGATGGCTACACCTTC. It is translated as CSARQGAVDGYTF.

The rearrangement uses TRBV29-1 and TRBJ2-3, with TRBD1 matching 10 bases. The CDR3 length is 15 residues. Germline assignment: CDR1 SQVTM and CDR2 ANQGSEA. Trimming cost V 7 bases and J 4 bases; bases outside gene matches: 11. CDR3 in amino acids: CSAEGQGKGSDTQYF. For the CDR3, the DNA is TGCAGCGCCGAGGGACAGGGGAAGGGGTCAGATACGCAGTATTTT.

The CDR3 DNA is TGCGCCAGCAGCATACCGGGACTAGCGGGAGGGTCCAATGAGCAGTTCTTC. Residues: CASSIPGLAGGSNEQFF. The chain carries TRBV5-1 and TRBJ2-1; 16 bases line up with TRBD2. With 4 bases clipped from V and 6 bases from J, the junction kept 7 bases outside the gene matches. This CDR3 is 17 amino acids long. Germline CDR1 is SGHRS and CDR2 is YFSETQ.